This T cell receptor beta chain was captured in a study of cytomegalovirus exposure and HLA in healthy donors. General observations from the study: Apart from CMV serostatus, no immune exposure information was available.

Remarks on this clone: Its antigen remains unknown.

V was shortened by 4 bases and J by 4 bases, with 14 bases between the two germline ends. CDR1 and CDR2 from the germline V gene are SGHRS and YFSETQ. The CDR3 spans 14 residues. PCR used 60 Vbeta primers and 13 Jbeta primers. Only in-frame clones appear in the TCRdb table, and some are missing; sequencing was by immunoSEQ multiplex PCR. The profile covers roughly 180,000 clones, with roughly four fifths appearing a single time and 2.9% taken by the ten largest. The sequence was collected from a male donor in good health and CMV-seronegative. Sample: PBMCs. The V gene is TRBV5-1, the J gene TRBJ2-5; D is unclear. The CDR3 nucleotides read TGCGCCAGCAGCGCGTGGATTGAGGCAGAGACCCAGTACTTC. Translated: CASSAWIEAETQYF.